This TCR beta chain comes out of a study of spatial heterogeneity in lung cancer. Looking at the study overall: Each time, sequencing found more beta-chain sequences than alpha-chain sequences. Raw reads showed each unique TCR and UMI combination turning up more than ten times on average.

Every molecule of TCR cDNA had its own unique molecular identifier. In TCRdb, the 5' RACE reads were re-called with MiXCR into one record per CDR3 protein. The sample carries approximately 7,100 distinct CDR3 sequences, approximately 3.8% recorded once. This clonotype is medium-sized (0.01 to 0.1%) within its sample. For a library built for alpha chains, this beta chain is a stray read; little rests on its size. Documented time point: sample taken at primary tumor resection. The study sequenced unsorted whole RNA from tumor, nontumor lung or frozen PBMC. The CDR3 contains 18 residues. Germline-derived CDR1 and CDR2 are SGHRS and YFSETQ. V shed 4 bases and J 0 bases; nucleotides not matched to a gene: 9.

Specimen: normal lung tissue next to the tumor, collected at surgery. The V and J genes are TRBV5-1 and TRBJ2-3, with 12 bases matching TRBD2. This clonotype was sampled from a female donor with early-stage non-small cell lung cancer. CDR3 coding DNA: TGCGCCAGCAGCATTCTCGGGACTAGCGGGCCTAGCACAGATACGCAGTATTTT. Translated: CASSILGTSGPSTDTQYF.